This passage covers 20 T cell receptor beta chains from one sample sequenced in a study of immune characterization of retroperitoneal liposarcoma. TCRdb reprocessed the PCR reads via MiXCR and lists one record per CDR3 protein. The repertoire consists of 9,500 to 14,000 distinct CDR3 sequences, with about a quarter occurring once and the leading ten covering approximately 10%. Sequenced input: tumor tissue. The receptors stem from a female donor with retroperitoneal liposarcoma.

For the CDR3, the DNA is TGTGCCAGCACCCGGGGACAGCCGAACACCGGGGAGCTGTTTTTT. This sequence encodes CASTRGQPNTGELFF. The V gene is TRBV6-1, the J gene TRBJ2-2, with TRBD1 identical over 7 bases. V lost 7 bases and J lost 0; bases outside the gene matches: 5. Germline CDR1 is MNHNS and CDR2 is SASEGT. There are 15 residues in the CDR3.

The chain employs TRBV27 and TRBJ2-1; D not resolved. The germline CDR1 and CDR2 sequences are MNHEY and SMNVEV (reference sequence). The length of the CDR3 is 11 residues. V shed 3 bases and J shed 6 bases, with 3 bases lying between them. CDR3 coding DNA: TGTGCCAGCAGTTTCTTCAATGAGCAGTTCTTC. This codes for CASSFFNEQFF.

This clonotype was recorded at least ten times. The chain carries TRBV11-3 and TRBJ2-5, with D hard to call. The J call may be incorrect, as the DNA end agrees better with TRBJ2-7. CDR3 length equals 13 residues. Germline assignment: CDR1 SGHNT and CDR2 YENEEA. The CDR3: CASSSKSSYEQYF. The CDR3 nucleotides are TGTGCCAGCAGCTCAAAGTCCTCCTACGAGCAGTACTTC.

This clonotype ranks as medium-sized. V usage is TRBV11-1 and J usage is TRBJ2-5; weak D call: TRBD2 (6 bases). Trimming removed 3 bases at V and 5 bases at J, with 13 bases between. CDR3 length equals 14 residues. Germline lookup yields CDR1 SGHAT and CDR2 FQDESV (reference sequence). The CDR3 coding sequence is TGTGCCAGCAGCTTGGGAGGCTCCCGGGAGACCCAGTACTTC. Protein sequence: CASSLGGSRETQYF. Using reference TRBV11-1 and TRBJ2-5 for the parts outside the CDR3, the full variable domain is EAEVAQSPRYKITEKSQAVAFWCDPISGHATLYWYRQILGQGPELLVQFQDESVVDDSQLPKDRFSAERLKGVDSTLKIQPAELGDSAMYLCASSLGGSRETQYFGPGTRLLVL.

This clonotype has a handful of counts. This chain joins TRBV11-3 and TRBJ2-1, with 8 bases identical to TRBD2. The J call may be mistaken, given a closer DNA end match to TRBJ2-7. Germline V gene sequence: CDR1 SGHNT, CDR2 YENEEA. The CDR3 consists of 15 residues. The CDR3 here is CASSLVLLAGNEQYF. CDR3 in DNA: TGTGCCAGCAGCTTAGTCCTCCTAGCGGGCAATGAGCAGTACTTC.

In this sample, this clonotype turned up once. The J gene is TRBJ2-7, the V gene TRBV6-6, with D possibly being TRBD2 (6 bases). The tail of the sequence fits TRBJ2-5 better, so the J call may be wrong. Germline CDR1 and CDR2: MNHNY and SVGAGI (reference sequence). The CDR3 is 15 amino acids. This chain's CDR3 is CASSYSELAWETQYF. The CDR3 bases are TGTGCCAGCAGTTACTCTGAACTAGCCTGGGAGACCCAGTACTTC.

By share, this clonotype ranks as medium-sized. The chain links TRBV6-1 to TRBJ2-1; 8 nucleotides align to TRBD2. Gene TRBJ2-7 matches the end of the DNA better, so the J call may be wrong. Germline CDR1 and CDR2: MNHNS and SASEGT. This CDR3 contains 14 residues. The CDR3 protein is CASSYTQRGYEQYF. CDR3 sequence (DNA): TGTGCCAGCAGTTATACCCAGCGGGGGTACGAGCAGTACTTC.

The rearrangement links TRBV7-2 to TRBJ2-1, with 7 positions matching TRBD1. The germline V gene has CDR1 SGHTA and CDR2 FQGNSA. CDR3 length: 16 residues. V lost 6 bases and J lost 6; bases outside the gene matches: 14. The CDR3 loop is CASSFPLGPGGNEQFF. In nucleotides, the CDR3 is TGTGCCAGCAGTTTCCCCTTGGGGCCAGGGGGCAATGAGCAGTTCTTC.

This clonotype was counted many times. This chain joins TRBV7-2 and TRBJ2-1; 8 bases are shared with TRBD1. J lost 10 bases, V lost 5 bases, and 19 bases had no gene match. CDR1 is SGHTA and CDR2 is FQGNSA in the germline V gene. The CDR3 extends over 17 amino acids. Written as DNA, the CDR3 is TGTGCCAGCAGCCCACGGGGCGGACAGGGCAACTCCTACGAGCAGTTCTTC. Encoded protein: CASSPRGGQGNSYEQFF.

Remarks on this clonotype: No conserved phenylalanine or tryptophan ends this CDR3, so it is likely a read error. No DNA is shown, since the ends of the CDR3 on it are uncertain; the CDR3 is the one TCRdb lists. This sequence joins TRBV7-3 and TRBJ2-6; whether TRBD1, the table's D call, matches the DNA was not checked. Germline V lookup: CDR1 SGHTA, CDR2 FQGTGA. The CDR3 sequence runs 15 residues, both termini included. The CDR3: CASSIGQGYEQYFGA.

This clonotype occurred many times. This chain joins TRBV6-1 and TRBJ2-5; perhaps TRBD1 as D (5 bases). The germline V gene has CDR1 MNHNS and CDR2 SASEGT. The V end lost 6 bases, the J end lost 0 bases, and 5 bases lay between the germline ends. The CDR3 runs to 12 residues. The CDR3 coding sequence is TGTGCCAGCAGACAGGACCAAGAGACCCAGTACTTC. Its translation is CASRQDQETQYF.

The chain combines TRBV7-6 with TRBJ2-5, with TRBD2 matching 8 bases. The V gene's germline CDR1 is SGHVS and CDR2 FNYEAQ. With V trimmed by 1 base and J by 6 bases, 7 bases remained unmatched. The CDR3 runs 15 residues. The CDR3 protein is CASSLVIAGWKTQYF. CDR3 coding DNA: TGTGCCAGCAGCTTAGTGATAGCGGGATGGAAGACCCAGTACTTC.

This clonotype was seen ten or more times. The chain employs TRBV27 and TRBJ2-5; D gene uncertain. Germline CDR1 is MNHEY and CDR2 is SMNVEV (reference sequence). The CDR3 has 10 residues. With 5 bases removed from V and 6 bases from J, the gap between germline ends came to 4 bases. This CDR3 is CASSGQTQYF. As DNA, the CDR3 is TGTGCCAGCAGTGGACAGACCCAGTACTTC.

The rearrangement links TRBV6-1 to TRBJ1-4, with 11 nucleotides matching TRBD1. Germline V gives CDR1 MNHNS, CDR2 SASEGT. V gave up 7 bases and J gave up 8 bases; unmatched junction bases: 3. The CDR3 sequence is 13 residues long. CDR3 loop: CASKGTGGEKLFF. The CDR3 region has the DNA TGTGCCAGCAAAGGGACAGGGGGGGAAAAACTGTTTTTT.

The chain links TRBV7-3 to TRBJ2-5; TRBD1 matches 10 bases. The CDR3 is made up of 17 amino acids. With V trimmed by 3 bases and J by 1 base, 8 bases remained unmatched. Per germline, CDR1 SGHTA and CDR2 FQGTGA. The CDR3 DNA is TGTGCCAGCAGCTTGGGGACAGGGGACGCGTCCCAAGAGACCCAGTACTTC. It is translated as CASSLGTGDASQETQYF.

This clonotype showed up many times. V is TRBV25-1 and J is TRBJ1-4, with D hard to call. Trimming took 5 bases from V and 4 from J, leaving 11 bases between them. The CDR3 length is 14 residues. CDR1 MGHDK and CDR2 SYGVNS come from the germline V gene. The CDR3: CASSSGGSNEKLFF. The CDR3 DNA reads TGTGCCAGCAGTTCGGGAGGAAGTAATGAAAAACTGTTTTTT. Full variable domain (remainder filled in from reference TRBV25-1 and TRBJ1-4): EADIYQTPRYLVIGTGKKITLECSQTMGHDKMYWYQQDPGMELHLIHYSYGVNSTEKGDLSSESTVSRIRTEHFPLTLESARPSHTSQYLCASSSGGSNEKLFFGSGTQLSVL.

A few counts support this clonotype. The chain employs TRBV7-8 and TRBJ2-1, with D unresolved. V shed 3 bases and J shed 2 bases, with 14 bases lying between them. In germline, CDR1 is SGHVS, CDR2 FQNEAQ. CDR3 length: 16 residues. The CDR3 reads CASSLKNRRAYNEQFF. The CDR3 coding sequence is TGTGCCAGCAGCTTGAAGAATCGAAGGGCCTACAATGAGCAGTTCTTC.

This clonotype was seen only a few times. The rearrangement links TRBV11-3 to TRBJ2-1, with D possibly being TRBD1 (5 bases). V was cut by 1 base and J by 10 bases, with 11 bases left in between. The CDR3 covers 13 residues. Per germline, CDR1 SGHNT and CDR2 YENEEA. The CDR3 DNA sequence: TGTGCCAGCAGCTTAGCGGTGGGGCGGGAGCAGTTCTTC. Amino acid sequence: CASSLAVGREQFF.

This clonotype qualifies as medium-sized (0.01 to 0.1%). The chain employs TRBV27 and TRBJ2-3; D might be TRBD2 (6 bases). This CDR3 comprises 15 residues. Between the trimmed V and J ends, which lost 3 bases and 5 bases, there was a span of 15 bases. Germline V gives CDR1 MNHEY, CDR2 SMNVEV (reference sequence). CDR3 in amino acids: CASSFGGWGGDTQYF. The CDR3 DNA reads TGTGCCAGCAGTTTCGGGGGATGGGGCGGAGATACGCAGTATTTT.

The rearrangement links TRBV11-3 to TRBJ2-5; D remains ambiguous. The J call may be incorrect, as the DNA end agrees better with TRBJ2-7. CDR3 length: 15 amino acids. CDR1 is SGHNT and CDR2 is YENEEA in the germline V gene. The CDR3 sequence is CASSLTAGSYYEQYF. The CDR3 DNA follows: TGTGCCAGCAGTTTAACCGCCGGGTCCTACTACGAGCAGTACTTC.